The 28 T cell receptor beta chains given below trace back to one sample, sequenced in a study of regulatory T cells in long-lasting Graves disease. As to time point: persistent/refractory GD, antithyroid drugs over 5 years with positive TRAb. Following extraction of RNA from PBMCs, that RNA was used to make the TCR library. Investigators prepared the TCR beta libraries by applying iRepertoire HTBI primers and Arm-PCR of CDR3 regions. A single record per CDR3 protein comes from TCRdb applying MiXCR to the multiplex PCR reads. In the table there are a few hundred thousand distinct CDR3 sequences, 20% to 25% of which are singletons. The input for sequencing was peripheral blood mononuclear cells (PBMCs), taken when the disease was refractory, from a patient treated with antithyroid drugs. Receptors originate from a woman aged 40 to 49 with Graves disease.

The chain uses TRBV6-1 and TRBJ2-7, with 7 bases identical to TRBD2. CDR1 is MNHNS, CDR2 SASEGT, per germline. The CDR3 extends over 15 amino acids. Unmatched junction bases numbered 12, after V lost 6 bases and J lost 4 bases. In DNA, the CDR3 is TGTGCCAGCAGGGGAGGCGGCGGGAGTCGTTACGAGCAGTACTTC. This codes for CASRGGGGSRYEQYF.

This clonotype was counted at least ten times. The rearrangement joins TRBV12-3 or TRBV12-4 to TRBJ2-5, with TRBD2 identical over 12 bases. V was clipped by 5 bases and J by 4 bases; unmatched bases: 8. This CDR3 spans 16 amino acids. The CDR3 DNA reads TGTGCCAGCAGTAATGATCCGGGACTAGCGGGAGAGACCCAGTACTTC. Translating gives CASSNDPGLAGETQYF.

Of note for this clonotype: Sequence at one end of the junction differs from germline and may be a read error. CDR3 loop: CASSGWTRSNTGELVF. The CDR3 DNA is TGTGCCAGCAGTGGCTGGACTAGGTCGAACACCGGGGAGCTGGTTTTT. The rearrangement joins TRBV6-4 to TRBJ2-2; 7 bases align to TRBD2. CDR1 is MRHNA, CDR2 SNTAGT, per germline. This CDR3 is 16 amino acids long.

This clonotype showed up many times. V usage is TRBV28 and J usage is TRBJ1-1; 12 bases align to TRBD1. This CDR3 contains 14 residues. CDR1 is MDHEN, CDR2 SYDVKM, per germline. With V trimmed by 7 bases and J by 9 bases, 9 bases remained unmatched. DNA of the CDR3: TGTGCCAGCACCCCGGGACAGGGGGCATGGAAAGCTTTCTTT. It translates to CASTPGQGAWKAFF.

There are a few counts of this clonotype. The chain joins TRBV28 to TRBJ2-2; D is undetermined. From germline, CDR1 is MDHEN and CDR2 SYDVKM. Trimming removed 7 bases at V and 0 bases at J, with 9 bases between. The CDR3 length is 14 residues. For the CDR3, the DNA is TGTGCCAGCAATTTGTTTACGAACACCGGGGAGCTGTTTTTT. This codes for CASNLFTNTGELFF. Full variable domain (outside the CDR3, taken from reference TRBV28 and TRBJ2-2): DVKVTQSSRYLVKRTGEKVFLECVQDMDHENMFWYRQDPGLGLRLIYFSYDVKMKEKGDIPEGYSVSREKKERFSLILESASTNQTSMYLCASNLFTNTGELFFGEGSRLTVL.

The CDR3 DNA reads as TGCGCCAGCAGCCCGGGACCAGATTCCTACGAGCAGTACTTC. It translates to CASSPGPDSYEQYF. This rearrangement joins TRBV5-1 to TRBJ2-7; TRBD1 or TRBD2 may be the D gene (5 bases each). The germline V gene has CDR1 SGHRS and CDR2 YFSETQ. Trimming cost V 4 bases and J 1 base, with 12 bases left between them. CDR3 length: 14 residues.

This clonotype was seen once. The chain joins TRBV7-9 to TRBJ2-1, with D uncertain. CDR1 is SEHNR and CDR2 is FQNEAQ in the germline V gene (reference sequence). Trimming shortened V by 2 bases and J by 4 bases, and 9 bases separated the two germline ends. This CDR3 is built from 14 residues. In DNA, the CDR3 is TGTGCCAGCAGCTTATCTGTCGATTACAATGAGCAGTTCTTC. Its translation is CASSLSVDYNEQFF.

This clonotype has more than one count but fewer than ten. The chain couples TRBV7-8 to TRBJ1-2; TRBD1 is a possible D gene (5 bases). Trimming cost V 5 bases and J 3 bases, with 13 bases left between them. Germline CDR1 reads SGHVS; CDR2 reads FQNEAQ. The CDR3 loop spans 14 amino acids. CDR3 coding DNA: TGTGCCAGCAGCCTGGGGGACCAAGACTATGGCTACACCTTC. This gives the protein CASSLGDQDYGYTF.

This clonotype was picked up many times. This chain connects TRBV6-1 to TRBJ2-5, with D possibly being TRBD2 (6 bases). The V end was cut by 6 bases, the J end by 5 bases, with 31 bases between. This CDR3 has 19 amino acids. Germline V gives CDR1 MNHNS, CDR2 SASEGT. The CDR3 protein is CASSLRQKIGGGPSETQYF. In DNA form, the CDR3 reads TGTGCCAGCAGCCTCAGACAGAAAATAGGAGGAGGGCCGAGTGAGACCCAGTACTTC.

This rearrangement joins TRBV25-1 to TRBJ2-2; 7 positions agree with TRBD1. From germline, CDR1 is MGHDK and CDR2 SYGVNS. V shed 7 bases, J shed 5 bases, and the junction held 10 bases outside the gene matches. This CDR3 comprises 15 residues. The CDR3 region has the DNA TGTGCCAGCACCAGTAGACAGGGATGGACCGGGGAGCTGTTTTTT. Translated, it gives CASTSRQGWTGELFF.

Ten or more counts support this clonotype. The chain uses TRBV7-2 and TRBJ1-1; D is unresolved. CDR3 length equals 14 residues. V dropped 0 bases and J dropped 5 bases, with 10 bases sitting between them. Germline V gene data show CDR1 as SGHTA and CDR2 as FQGNSA. As DNA, the CDR3 is TGTGCCAGCAGCTTAGCACCCGCGGGGACTGAAGCTTTCTTT. As protein: CASSLAPAGTEAFF.

This clonotype was recorded at least ten times. V and J are TRBV2 and TRBJ2-7; D might be TRBD1 or TRBD2, each matching 5 bases. CDR3 length equals 13 residues. Trimming cost V 5 bases and J 6 bases, with 14 bases left between them. CDR1 SNHLY and CDR2 FYNNEI come from the germline V gene. The CDR3 sequence: CASSPTQGPEQYF. Here the CDR3 DNA reads TGTGCCAGCAGTCCAACGCAGGGACCCGAGCAGTACTTC. Supplemented by reference TRBV2 and TRBJ2-7, the full variable domain reads EPEVTQTPSHQVTQMGQEVILRCVPISNHLYFYWYRQILGQKVEFLVSFYNNEISEKSEIFDDQFSVERPDGSNFTLKIRSTKLEDSAMYFCASSPTQGPEQYFGPGTRLTVT.

V usage is TRBV6-2 or TRBV6-3 and J usage is TRBJ2-2, with D maybe TRBD2 (5 bases). The V end lost 10 bases, the J end lost 5 bases, and 20 bases lay between the germline ends. CDR1 is MNHEY, CDR2 SVGEGT, per germline. The CDR3 runs to 15 residues. The CDR3 coding sequence is TGTGCCACCACTTGGAGGCTGGGGTGGACCGGGGAGCTGTTTTTT. Residues: CATTWRLGWTGELFF.

This clonotype was seen a single time. This chain links TRBV12-3 or TRBV12-4 with TRBJ2-1; 13 nucleotides line up with TRBD2. The CDR3 is made up of 19 amino acids. V gave up 4 bases and J gave up 3 bases; unmatched junction bases: 12. The DNA of the CDR3 is TGTGCCAGCAGTTGGGGGGTCCACGGGACTAGCGGGAACTACAATGAGCAGTTCTTC. Encoded protein: CASSWGVHGTSGNYNEQFF.

This clonotype has more than one count but fewer than ten. The chain combines TRBV5-8 with TRBJ1-5, with D uncertain. CDR1 is SGHTS, CDR2 YDEGEE, per germline. The CDR3 has 17 residues. V was cut by 0 bases and J by 1 base, with 14 bases left in between. As DNA, the CDR3 is TGTGCCAGCAGCTTGGGTTATTCCGCCGACAGCAATCAGCCCCAGCATTTT. Residues: CASSLGYSADSNQPQHF.

This clonotype was found a few times. The chain employs TRBV5-1 and TRBJ2-7; D is possibly TRBD1 (6 bases). The CDR3 covers 14 residues. Germline V gene sequence: CDR1 SGHRS, CDR2 YFSETQ. V was cut by 4 bases and J by 2 bases, with 13 bases left in between. The CDR3 sequence: CASSPTGPTYEQYF. The CDR3 DNA follows: TGCGCCAGCAGCCCCACAGGGCCTACCTACGAGCAGTACTTC.

The CDR3 spells CATKAVDTGELFF. Written as DNA, the CDR3 is TGTGCCACAAAAGCTGTCGACACCGGGGAGCTGTTTTTT. This rearrangement joins TRBV10-3 to TRBJ2-2, with D unresolved. Trimming cost V 10 bases and J 3 bases, with 12 bases left between them. The CDR3 runs to 13 residues. Looked up from germline, CDR1 is ENHRY and CDR2 is SYGVKD.

The chain recombines TRBV3-1 with TRBJ2-7; 7 bases align to TRBD2. There are 15 residues in the CDR3. Per the germline V gene, CDR1 is LGHDT and CDR2 is YNNKEL (reference sequence). The ends lost 2 bases at V and 1 base at J; junction bases unmatched: 5. The CDR3 loop reads CASSQMAGASYEQYF. The CDR3 DNA reads as TGTGCCAGCAGCCAAATGGCGGGAGCATCCTACGAGCAGTACTTC.

This clonotype has at least ten counts. V is TRBV28 and J is TRBJ1-5, with TRBD1 identical over 7 bases. Trimming removed 6 bases from V and 7 bases from J; junction bases left unmatched: 15. The CDR3 length is 16 residues. Per the germline V gene, CDR1 is MDHEN and CDR2 is SYDVKM. The CDR3 loop reads CASSSPGQAAAQPQHF. The CDR3 DNA reads TGTGCCAGCAGCTCCCCTGGACAGGCGGCGGCCCAGCCCCAGCATTTT.

V gene TRBV4-1 combines with J gene TRBJ2-5, with a weak D call TRBD2 (5 bases). The CDR3 totals 14 residues. Trimming removed 2 bases at V and 5 bases at J, with 12 bases between. In germline, CDR1 is MGHRA, CDR2 YSYEKL. This chain's CDR3 is CASSQMLTGETQYF. For the CDR3, the DNA is TGCGCCAGCAGCCAAATGCTAACGGGGGAGACCCAGTACTTC.

This clonotype has more than one count but fewer than ten. The genes are TRBV5-4 and TRBJ2-5; a weak D match, TRBD1 (6 bases). Germline CDR1 SGHNT, CDR2 YYREEE (reference sequence). The V gene lost 0 bases and the J gene lost 3 bases, with 12 bases spanning the gap. The CDR3 has 15 residues. CDR3 residues: CASSLGGHAKETQYF. CDR3 DNA: TGTGCCAGCAGCTTGGGGGGGCACGCGAAAGAGACCCAGTACTTC.

Ten or more counts support this clonotype. The chain uses TRBV28 and TRBJ2-7; 7 positions agree with TRBD2. This CDR3 comprises 15 residues. Trimming removed 1 base from V and 2 bases from J; junction bases left unmatched: 5. Per germline, CDR1 MDHEN and CDR2 SYDVKM. The chain's CDR3 is CASSLSWRGTYEQYF. In nucleotides, the CDR3 is TGTGCCAGCAGTTTATCCTGGCGGGGGACCTACGAGCAGTACTTC. Full variable domain (outside the CDR3, taken from reference TRBV28 and TRBJ2-7): DVKVTQSSRYLVKRTGEKVFLECVQDMDHENMFWYRQDPGLGLRLIYFSYDVKMKEKGDIPEGYSVSREKKERFSLILESASTNQTSMYLCASSLSWRGTYEQYFGPGTRLTVT.

This chain links TRBV28 with TRBJ1-5; 9 bases fit TRBD1. The trim removed 6 bases at V and 3 bases at J, leaving 9 bases unmatched. This CDR3 has 16 amino acids. Germline loops: CDR1 MDHEN, CDR2 SYDVKM. The CDR3 bases are TGTGCCAGCAGCAGGGGGACAGGGACTATCAATCAGCCCCAGCATTTT. It encodes CASSRGTGTINQPQHF.

This chain joins TRBV20-1 and TRBJ1-2; D is unresolved. This CDR3 spans 14 amino acids. Germline assignment: CDR1 DFQATT and CDR2 SNEGSKA (reference sequence). V was trimmed by 3 bases and J by 5 bases, leaving 16 bases between them. The CDR3 region is CSASGTGRGYGYTF. In DNA form, the CDR3 reads TGCAGTGCTAGCGGTACCGGCCGGGGTTATGGCTACACCTTC.

The chain employs TRBV20-1 and TRBJ2-5; 11 bases align to TRBD2. V trimming: 5 bases; J trimming: 1 base; junction bases outside the gene matches: 12. Germline V gives CDR1 DFQATT, CDR2 SNEGSKA (reference sequence). The CDR3 spans 17 residues. Written as DNA, the CDR3 is TGCAGTGCTCCCCGACTAGCGGGATCTCGTAGCCAAGAGACCCAGTACTTC. It encodes CSAPRLAGSRSQETQYF.

This clonotype was counted ten times or more. The CDR3 coding sequence is TGCAGTGCCGACAGGAATAAGAACACTGAAGCTTTCTTT. Protein product: CSADRNKNTEAFF. The chain has TRBV20-1 and TRBJ1-1, with a possible D match to TRBD1 (6 bases). Germline CDR1 and CDR2: DFQATT and SNEGSKA (reference sequence). CDR3 length: 13 residues. Between the trimmed V and J ends, which lost 6 bases and 1 base, there was a span of 12 bases.

This chain connects TRBV4-1 to TRBJ1-4; TRBD1 might be the D (6 bases). V lost 0 bases, J lost 3 bases, and 11 bases lay in between. The CDR3 covers 16 residues. CDR1 and CDR2 from the germline V gene are MGHRA and YSYEKL. In DNA form, the CDR3 reads TGCGCCAGCAGCCAAGACGGGAGGGGGGCTAATGAAAAACTGTTTTTT. It encodes CASSQDGRGANEKLFF.

This clonotype appeared many times. V gene TRBV28 combines with J gene TRBJ1-1; 10 bases are a match to TRBD1. Losses at the gene ends were 3 bases for V and 4 bases for J; bases not matched to a gene: 2. This CDR3 is built from 14 residues. Germline V gene sequence: CDR1 MDHEN, CDR2 SYDVKM. CDR3 protein: CASSLGQGSTEAFF. The CDR3 DNA reads TGTGCCAGCAGTTTGGGACAGGGGAGCACTGAAGCTTTCTTT.